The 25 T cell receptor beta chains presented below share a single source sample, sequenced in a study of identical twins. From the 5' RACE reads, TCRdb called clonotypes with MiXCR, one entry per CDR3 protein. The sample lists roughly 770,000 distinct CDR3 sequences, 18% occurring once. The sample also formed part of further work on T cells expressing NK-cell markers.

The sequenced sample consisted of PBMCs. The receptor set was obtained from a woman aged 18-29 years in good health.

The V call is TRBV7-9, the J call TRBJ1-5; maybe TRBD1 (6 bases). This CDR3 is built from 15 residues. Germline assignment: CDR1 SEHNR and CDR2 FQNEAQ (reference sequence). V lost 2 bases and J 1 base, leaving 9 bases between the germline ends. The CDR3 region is CASSLQGSSNQPQHF. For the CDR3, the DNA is TGTGCCAGCAGCTTACAGGGGTCGAGCAATCAGCCCCAGCATTTT.

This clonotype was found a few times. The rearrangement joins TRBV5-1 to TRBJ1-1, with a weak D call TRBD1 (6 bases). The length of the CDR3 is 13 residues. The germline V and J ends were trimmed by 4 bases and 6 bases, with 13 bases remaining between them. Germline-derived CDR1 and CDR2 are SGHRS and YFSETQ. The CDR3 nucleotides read TGCGCCAGCAGCGAACAGGGCACTCCTGAAGCTTTCTTT. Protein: CASSEQGTPEAFF.

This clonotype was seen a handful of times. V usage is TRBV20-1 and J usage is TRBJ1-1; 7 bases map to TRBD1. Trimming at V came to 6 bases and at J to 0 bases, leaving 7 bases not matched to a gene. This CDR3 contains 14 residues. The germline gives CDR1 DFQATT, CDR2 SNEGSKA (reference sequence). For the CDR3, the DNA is TGCAGTGCGACACGACAGGGAATGAACACTGAAGCTTTCTTT. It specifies CSATRQGMNTEAFF.

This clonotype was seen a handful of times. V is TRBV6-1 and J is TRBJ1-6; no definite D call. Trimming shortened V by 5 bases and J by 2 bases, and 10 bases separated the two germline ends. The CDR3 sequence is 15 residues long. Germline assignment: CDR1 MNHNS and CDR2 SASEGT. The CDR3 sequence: CASSREGTYNSPLHF. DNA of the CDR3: TGTGCCAGCAGTCGAGAGGGCACCTATAATTCACCCCTCCACTTT.

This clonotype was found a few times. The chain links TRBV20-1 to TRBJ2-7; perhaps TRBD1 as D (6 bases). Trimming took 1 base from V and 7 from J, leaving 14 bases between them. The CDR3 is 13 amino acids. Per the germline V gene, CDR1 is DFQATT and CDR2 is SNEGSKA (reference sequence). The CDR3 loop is CSARAPGQREQYF. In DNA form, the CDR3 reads TGCAGTGCTAGAGCACCGGGACAACGGGAGCAGTACTTC.

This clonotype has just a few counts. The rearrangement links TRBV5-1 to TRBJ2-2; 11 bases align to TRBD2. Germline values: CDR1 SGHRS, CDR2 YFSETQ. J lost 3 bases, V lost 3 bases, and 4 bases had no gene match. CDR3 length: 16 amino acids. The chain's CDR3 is CASSWSTSGDTGELFF. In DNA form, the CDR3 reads TGCGCCAGCAGCTGGTCGACTAGCGGGGACACCGGGGAGCTGTTTTTT.

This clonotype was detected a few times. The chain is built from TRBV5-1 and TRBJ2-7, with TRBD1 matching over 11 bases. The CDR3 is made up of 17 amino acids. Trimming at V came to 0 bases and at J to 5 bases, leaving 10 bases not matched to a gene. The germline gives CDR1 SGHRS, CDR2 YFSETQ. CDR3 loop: CASSLELSGTGGDEQYF. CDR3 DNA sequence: TGCGCCAGCAGCTTGGAACTCTCCGGGACAGGGGGGGACGAGCAGTACTTC.

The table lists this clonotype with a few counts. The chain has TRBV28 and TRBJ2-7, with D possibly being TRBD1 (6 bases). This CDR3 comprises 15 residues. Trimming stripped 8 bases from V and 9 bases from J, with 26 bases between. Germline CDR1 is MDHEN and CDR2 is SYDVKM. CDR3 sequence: CASSIPGQRDHGQYF. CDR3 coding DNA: TGTGCCAGCTCCATACCGGGACAACGGGATCACGGGCAGTACTTC.

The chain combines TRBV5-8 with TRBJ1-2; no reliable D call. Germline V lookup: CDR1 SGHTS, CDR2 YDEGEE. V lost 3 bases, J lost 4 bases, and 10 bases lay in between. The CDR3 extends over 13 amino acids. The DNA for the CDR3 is TGTGCCAGCAGCTACCGTGAAGTCTATGGCTACACCTTC. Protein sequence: CASSYREVYGYTF.

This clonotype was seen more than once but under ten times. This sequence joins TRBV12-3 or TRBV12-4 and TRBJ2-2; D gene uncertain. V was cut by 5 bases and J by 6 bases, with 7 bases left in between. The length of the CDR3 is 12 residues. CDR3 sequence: CASSGDSGELFF. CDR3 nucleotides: TGTGCCAGCAGTGGGGATTCCGGGGAGCTGTTTTTT.

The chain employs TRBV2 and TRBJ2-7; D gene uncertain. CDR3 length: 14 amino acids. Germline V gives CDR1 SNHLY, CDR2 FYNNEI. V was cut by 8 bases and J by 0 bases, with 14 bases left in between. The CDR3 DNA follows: TGTGCCAGCGTCAAAGGCTCAAGCTCCTACGAGCAGTACTTC. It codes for CASVKGSSSYEQYF.

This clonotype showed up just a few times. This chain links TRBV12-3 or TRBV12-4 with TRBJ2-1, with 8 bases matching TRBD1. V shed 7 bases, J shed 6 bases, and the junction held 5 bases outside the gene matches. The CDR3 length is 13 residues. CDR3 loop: CASKRTGSNEQFF. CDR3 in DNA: TGTGCCAGCAAGAGGACAGGGAGCAATGAGCAGTTCTTC.

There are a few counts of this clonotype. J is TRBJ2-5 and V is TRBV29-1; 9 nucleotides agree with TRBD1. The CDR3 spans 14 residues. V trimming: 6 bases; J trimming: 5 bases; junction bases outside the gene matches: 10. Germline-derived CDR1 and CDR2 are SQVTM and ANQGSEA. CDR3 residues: CSVGGTGRRETQYF. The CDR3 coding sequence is TGCAGCGTCGGAGGGACAGGGAGAAGGGAGACCCAGTACTTC.

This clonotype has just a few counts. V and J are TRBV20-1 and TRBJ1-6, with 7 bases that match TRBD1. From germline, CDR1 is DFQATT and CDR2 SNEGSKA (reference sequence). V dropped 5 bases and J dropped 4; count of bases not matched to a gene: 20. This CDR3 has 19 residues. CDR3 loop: CSARTHIPDATGYNSPLHF. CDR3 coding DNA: TGCAGTGCTCGGACGCACATCCCTGACGCGACAGGGTATAATTCACCCCTCCACTTT.

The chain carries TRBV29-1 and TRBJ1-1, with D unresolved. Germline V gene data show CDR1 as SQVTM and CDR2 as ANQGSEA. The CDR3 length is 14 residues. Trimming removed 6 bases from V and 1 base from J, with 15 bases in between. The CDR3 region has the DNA TGCAGCGTAAAGGACCCACGGCGGAACACTGAAGCTTTCTTT. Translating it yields CSVKDPRRNTEAFF.

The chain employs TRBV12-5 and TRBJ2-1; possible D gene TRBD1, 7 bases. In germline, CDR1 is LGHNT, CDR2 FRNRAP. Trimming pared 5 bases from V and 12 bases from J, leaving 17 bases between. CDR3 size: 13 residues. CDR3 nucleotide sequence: TGTGCTAGTGGTATCACAGGGACAGCGGGGCAGTTCTTC. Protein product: CASGITGTAGQFF. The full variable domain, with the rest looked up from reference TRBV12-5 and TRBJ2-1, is DARVTQTPRHKVTEMGQEVTMRCQPILGHNTVFWYRQTMMQGLELLAYFRNRAPLDDSGMPKDRFSAEMPDATLATLKIQPSEPRDSAVYFCASGITGTAGQFFGPGTRLTVL.

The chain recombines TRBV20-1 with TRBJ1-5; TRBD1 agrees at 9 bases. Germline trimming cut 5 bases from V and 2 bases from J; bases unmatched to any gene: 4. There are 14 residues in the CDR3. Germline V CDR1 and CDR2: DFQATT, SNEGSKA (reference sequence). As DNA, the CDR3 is TGCAGTGCTTTACAGGGGGCAGGCAATCAGCCCCAGCATTTT. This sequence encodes CSALQGAGNQPQHF.

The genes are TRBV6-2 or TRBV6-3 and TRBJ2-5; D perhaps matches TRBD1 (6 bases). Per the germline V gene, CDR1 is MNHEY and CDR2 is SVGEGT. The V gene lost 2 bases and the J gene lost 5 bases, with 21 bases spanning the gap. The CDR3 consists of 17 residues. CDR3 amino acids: CASSYPLTGPAKETQYF. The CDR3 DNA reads TGTGCCAGCAGTTACCCCTTGACAGGACCAGCGAAGGAGACCCAGTACTTC.

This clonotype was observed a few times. CDR3: CASSLPGTLYEQYF. Here the CDR3 DNA reads TGTGCCAGCAGTTTGCCAGGGACGCTCTACGAGCAGTACTTC. The chain employs TRBV12-3 or TRBV12-4 and TRBJ2-7; D is tentatively TRBD1 or TRBD2 (5 bases each). V lost 3 bases to trimming and J lost 3 bases, with 12 bases between them. The CDR3 is 14 residues long.

The CDR3 DNA is TGTGCCAGCAGCTTTCGGGTCCCTAGCGGCTCCTACAATGAGCAGTTCTTC. Encoded protein: CASSFRVPSGSYNEQFF. This rearrangement joins TRBV7-6 to TRBJ2-1; 7 nucleotides match TRBD2. CDR1 is SGHVS and CDR2 is FNYEAQ in the germline V gene. This CDR3 is built from 17 residues. The J segment lost 0 bases and the V segment lost 3 bases, leaving 8 bases of the junction unmatched.

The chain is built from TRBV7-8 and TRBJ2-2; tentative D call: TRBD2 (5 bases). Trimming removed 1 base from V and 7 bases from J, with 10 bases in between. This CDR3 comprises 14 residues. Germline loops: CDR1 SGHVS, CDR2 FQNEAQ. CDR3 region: CASSLVSVGGELFF. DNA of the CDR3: TGTGCCAGCAGCTTAGTTAGCGTTGGCGGGGAGCTGTTTTTT.

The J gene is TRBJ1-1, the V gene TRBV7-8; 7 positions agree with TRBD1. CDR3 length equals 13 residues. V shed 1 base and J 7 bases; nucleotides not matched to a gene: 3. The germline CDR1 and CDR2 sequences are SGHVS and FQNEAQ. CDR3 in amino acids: CASSLGQGVEAFF. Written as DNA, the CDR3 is TGTGCCAGCAGCTTAGGGCAGGGGGTTGAAGCTTTCTTT.

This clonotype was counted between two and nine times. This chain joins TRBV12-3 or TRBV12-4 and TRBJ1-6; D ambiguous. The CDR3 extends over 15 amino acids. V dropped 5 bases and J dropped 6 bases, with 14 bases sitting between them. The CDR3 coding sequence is TGTGCCAGCAGTAACGGAATCGGCCGTAATTCACCCCTCCACTTT. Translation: CASSNGIGRNSPLHF.

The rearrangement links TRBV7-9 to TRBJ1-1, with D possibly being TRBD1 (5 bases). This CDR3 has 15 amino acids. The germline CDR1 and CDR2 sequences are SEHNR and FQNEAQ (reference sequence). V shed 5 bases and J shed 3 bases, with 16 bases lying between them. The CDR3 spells CASSRGGHRYTEAFF. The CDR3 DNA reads TGTGCCAGCAGCCGAGGCGGCCACAGGTACACTGAAGCTTTCTTT. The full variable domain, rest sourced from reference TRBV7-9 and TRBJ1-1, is DTGVSQNPRHKITKRGQNVTFRCDPISEHNRLYWYRQTLGQGPEFLTYFQNEAQLEKSRLLSDRFSAERPKGSFSTLEIQRTEQGDSAMYLCASSRGGHRYTEAFFGQGTRLTVV.

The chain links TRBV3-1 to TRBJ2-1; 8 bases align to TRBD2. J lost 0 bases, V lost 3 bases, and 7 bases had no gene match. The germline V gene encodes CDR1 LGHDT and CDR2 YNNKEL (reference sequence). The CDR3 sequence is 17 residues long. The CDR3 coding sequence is TGTGCCAGCAGCCAGACTAGCGCGTGGAGCTCCTACAATGAGCAGTTCTTC. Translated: CASSQTSAWSSYNEQFF.